This T cell receptor beta chain is from a study of T cell responses to AZD1222 COVID-19 vaccine. Study results and limitations: Clonal diversity was possibly underestimated; the donors were predominantly white British and more often female.

Turning to this clone: Its antigen is unidentified.

The CDR3 is 15 amino acids. V was pared by 1 base and J by 4 bases, with 14 bases between. Germline CDR1 is MGHRA and CDR2 is YSYEKL. The protocol was immunoSEQ multiplex PCR, while the TCRdb copy is restricted to in-frame clones and leaves out a portion. The table shows about 150,000 clones, with over 75% occurring only once. The sequence was collected from an adult in good health. The source material was peripheral blood, sampled on day 0 of AZD1222 vaccination. The chain is built from TRBV4-1 and TRBJ2-7; weak D call: TRBD2 (5 bases). CDR3 DNA sequence: TGCGCCAGCAGCCAAGGAGCTAGCTTGGAGTACGAGCAGTACTTC. The encoded protein is CASSQGASLEYEQYF.